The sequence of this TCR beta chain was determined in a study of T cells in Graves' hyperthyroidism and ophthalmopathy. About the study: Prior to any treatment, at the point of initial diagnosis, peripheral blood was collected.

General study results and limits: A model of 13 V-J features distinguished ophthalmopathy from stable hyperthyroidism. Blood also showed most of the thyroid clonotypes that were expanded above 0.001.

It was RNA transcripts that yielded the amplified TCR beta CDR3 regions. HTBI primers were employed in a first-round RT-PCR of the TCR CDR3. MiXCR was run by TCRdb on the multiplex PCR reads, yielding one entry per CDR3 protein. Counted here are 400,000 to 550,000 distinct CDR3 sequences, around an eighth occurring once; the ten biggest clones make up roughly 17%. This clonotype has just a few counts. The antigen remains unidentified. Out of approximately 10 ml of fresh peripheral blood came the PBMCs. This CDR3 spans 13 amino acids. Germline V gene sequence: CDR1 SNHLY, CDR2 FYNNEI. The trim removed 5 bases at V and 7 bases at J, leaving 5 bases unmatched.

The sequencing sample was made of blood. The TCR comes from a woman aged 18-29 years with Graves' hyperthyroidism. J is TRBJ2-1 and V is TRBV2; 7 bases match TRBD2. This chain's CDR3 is CASSRLAANEQFF. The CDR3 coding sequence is TGTGCCAGCAGTCGACTAGCCGCTAATGAGCAGTTCTTC. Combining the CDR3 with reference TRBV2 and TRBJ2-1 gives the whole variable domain EPEVTQTPSHQVTQMGQEVILRCVPISNHLYFYWYRQILGQKVEFLVSFYNNEISEKSEIFDDQFSVERPDGSNFTLKIRSTKLEDSAMYFCASSRLAANEQFFGPGTRLTVL.